The rows below give T cell receptor beta chains drawn from one sample of a study of early T cells in non-severe SARS-CoV-2 infection. A single record per CDR3 protein comes from TCRdb applying MiXCR to the 5' RACE reads. The sample records tens of thousands of distinct CDR3 sequences, 10% to 15% being singletons. Sequenced sample: whole blood. The origin of the receptors is an adult who was a healthcare worker with PCR-confirmed SARS-CoV-2 infection or an uninfected control (not recorded which). Both conserved end residues are part of each CDR3. The order of the fields is V gene, D gene, J gene, clone size, CDR3 protein, CDR3 DNA. D genes are given only for firm matches. The size entry is marked missing in some rows and otherwise reads once, few, many or a size class.

V gene: TRBV7-9; D gene: TRBD2; J gene: TRBJ2-1; clone size: NA; CDR3 protein: CASNPRDDGAGKVGEQFF; CDR3 DNA: TGTGCCAGCAACCCCAGGGACGATGGAGCGGGAAAGGTTGGTGAGCAGTTCTTC
V gene: TRBV7-9; D gene: NA; J gene: TRBJ2-7; clone size: many; CDR3 protein: CASSPLTGTPAYEQYF; CDR3 DNA: TGTGCCAGCAGCCCCCTCACCGGGACGCCAGCCTACGAGCAGTACTTC
V gene: TRBV30; D gene: NA; J gene: TRBJ1-5; clone size: NA; CDR3 protein: CAWSVRGDQPQHF; CDR3 DNA: TGTGCCTGGAGTGTACGAGGGGATCAGCCCCAGCATTTT
V gene: TRBV28; D gene: TRBD1; J gene: TRBJ1-2; clone size: few; CDR3 protein: CASSFGQVPGTF; CDR3 DNA: TGTGCCAGCAGTTTCGGACAGGTTCCGGGCACCTTC
V gene: TRBV4-1; D gene: NA; J gene: TRBJ2-2; clone size: NA; CDR3 protein: CASSPLGRTNTGELFF; CDR3 DNA: TGCGCCAGCAGCCCCCTGGGACGCACCAACACCGGGGAGCTGTTTTTT
V gene: TRBV18; D gene: NA; J gene: TRBJ1-3; clone size: few; CDR3 protein: CASSLTGPQRSGNTIYF; CDR3 DNA: TGTGCCAGCTCACTTACCGGGCCGCAACGCTCTGGAAACACCATATATTTT
V gene: TRBV7-2; D gene: NA; J gene: TRBJ2-3; clone size: many; CDR3 protein: CASSQLEADTQYF; CDR3 DNA: TGTGCCAGCAGCCAGCTAGAGGCAGATACGCAGTATTTT
V gene: TRBV2; D gene: NA; J gene: TRBJ2-6; clone size: many; CDR3 protein: CASSDLGSGANVLTF; CDR3 DNA: TGTGCCAGCAGTGATTTGGGCTCTGGGGCCAACGTCCTGACTTTC
V gene: TRBV25-1; D gene: NA; J gene: TRBJ2-5; clone size: many; CDR3 protein: CASSEYGPATETQYF; CDR3 DNA: TGTGCCAGCAGTGAATACGGACCCGCCACGGAGACCCAGTACTTC
V gene: TRBV28; D gene: TRBD1; J gene: TRBJ1-1; clone size: many; CDR3 protein: CASRDRGDTEAFF; CDR3 DNA: TGTGCCAGCAGGGACAGGGGGGACACTGAAGCTTTCTTT
V gene: TRBV6-6; D gene: TRBD2; J gene: TRBJ2-1; clone size: once; CDR3 protein: CASSYTTSGRQKEQFF; CDR3 DNA: TGTGCCAGCAGTTACACCACTAGCGGGAGGCAAAAGGAGCAGTTCTTC
V gene: TRBV6-5; D gene: NA; J gene: TRBJ1-1; clone size: NA; CDR3 protein: CASSSTAYTEAFF; CDR3 DNA: TGTGCCAGCAGTTCCACAGCCTACACTGAAGCTTTCTTT
V gene: TRBV7-9; D gene: NA; J gene: TRBJ1-1; clone size: NA; CDR3 protein: CASSLALNTEAFF; CDR3 DNA: TGTGCCAGCAGCTTAGCGCTGAACACTGAAGCTTTCTTT
V gene: TRBV5-4; D gene: NA; J gene: TRBJ1-2; clone size: NA; CDR3 protein: CASSSSETSNYGYTF; CDR3 DNA: TGTGCCAGCAGCTCGTCCGAGACATCTAACTATGGCTACACCTTC
V gene: TRBV7-6; D gene: TRBD1; J gene: TRBJ2-7; clone size: few; CDR3 protein: CASSQGQGSDEQYF; CDR3 DNA: TGTGCCAGCAGCCAAGGACAGGGGAGCGACGAGCAGTACTTC
V gene: TRBV9; D gene: TRBD2; J gene: TRBJ2-2; clone size: NA; CDR3 protein: CASSVVDSGSSGELFF; CDR3 DNA: TGTGCCAGCAGCGTAGTTGATAGCGGGAGTTCCGGGGAGCTGTTTTTT
V gene: TRBV12-3/TRBV12-4; D gene: NA; J gene: TRBJ2-7; clone size: many; CDR3 protein: CASSLEQGSYEQYF; CDR3 DNA: TGTGCCAGCAGCCTGGAGCAGGGTTCCTACGAGCAGTACTTC
V gene: TRBV5-1; D gene: NA; J gene: TRBJ2-7; clone size: many; CDR3 protein: CASSSPSRKGETYEQYF; CDR3 DNA: TGCGCCAGCAGCTCCCCCTCAAGGAAAGGGGAAACCTACGAGCAGTACTTC
V gene: TRBV19; D gene: NA; J gene: TRBJ2-1; clone size: NA; CDR3 protein: CASSIDVVAGFSYNEQFF; CDR3 DNA: TGTGCCAGTAGTATAGACGTGGTGGCGGGGTTCTCCTACAATGAGCAGTTCTTC
V gene: TRBV12-3/TRBV12-4; D gene: NA; J gene: TRBJ1-2; clone size: NA; CDR3 protein: CASSLWMTWTGYTF; CDR3 DNA: TGTGCCAGCAGTTTATGGATGACCTGGACTGGCTACACCTTC
V gene: TRBV10-2; D gene: NA; J gene: TRBJ2-1; clone size: NA; CDR3 protein: CASKEGSASAKGEQFF; CDR3 DNA: TGCGCCAGCAAGGAGGGATCGGCTAGCGCGAAGGGTGAGCAGTTCTTC
V gene: TRBV29-1; D gene: TRBD1; J gene: TRBJ2-3; clone size: NA; CDR3 protein: CSAEPGQVYRDTQYF; CDR3 DNA: TGCAGCGCCGAACCGGGACAGGTATACCGGGATACGCAGTATTTT
V gene: TRBV6-6; D gene: NA; J gene: TRBJ1-2; clone size: NA; CDR3 protein: CASSTRQMGHYGYTF; CDR3 DNA: TGTGCCAGCAGTACCCGACAGATGGGGCACTATGGCTACACCTTC
V gene: TRBV3-1; D gene: TRBD2; J gene: TRBJ2-7; clone size: NA; CDR3 protein: CASSPGAGGPYEQYF; CDR3 DNA: TGTGCCAGCAGCCCAGGAGCGGGGGGGCCCTACGAGCAGTACTTC
V gene: TRBV20-1; D gene: NA; J gene: TRBJ1-2; clone size: few; CDR3 protein: CSALQGNYGYTF; CDR3 DNA: TGCAGTGCCCTACAGGGTAACTATGGCTACACCTTC
V gene: TRBV6-5; D gene: NA; J gene: TRBJ2-7; clone size: many; CDR3 protein: CASSADSTYEQYF; CDR3 DNA: TGTGCCAGCAGCGCCGACAGTACCTACGAGCAGTACTTC
V gene: TRBV5-1; D gene: TRBD2; J gene: TRBJ2-7; clone size: NA; CDR3 protein: CASSFSGGSYEQYF; CDR3 DNA: TGCGCCAGCAGCTTTAGCGGGGGGAGCTACGAGCAGTACTTC
V gene: TRBV12-5; D gene: NA; J gene: TRBJ1-5; clone size: few; CDR3 protein: CASGPDTTAQPQHF; CDR3 DNA: TGTGCTAGTGGACCAGATACTACGGCTCAGCCCCAGCATTTT
V gene: TRBV7-2; D gene: TRBD1; J gene: TRBJ2-7; clone size: NA; CDR3 protein: CASSASPGQGAGQYF; CDR3 DNA: TGTGCCAGCAGCGCGTCACCGGGACAGGGGGCAGGGCAGTACTTC
V gene: TRBV2; D gene: NA; J gene: TRBJ1-1; clone size: few; CDR3 protein: CASSQTTEAFF; CDR3 DNA: TGTGCCAGCAGCCAGACCACTGAAGCTTTCTTT
V gene: TRBV7-6; D gene: NA; J gene: TRBJ2-1; clone size: many; CDR3 protein: CASSSRTDNEQFF; CDR3 DNA: TGTGCCAGCAGCTCCCGGACTGACAATGAGCAGTTCTTC
V gene: TRBV29-1; D gene: NA; J gene: TRBJ2-2; clone size: few; CDR3 protein: CSVDSGQWNTGELFF; CDR3 DNA: TGCAGCGTTGATTCAGGGCAGTGGAACACCGGGGAGCTGTTTTTT
V gene: TRBV9; D gene: NA; J gene: TRBJ2-7; clone size: few; CDR3 protein: CASSRTASYEQYF; CDR3 DNA: TGTGCCAGCAGCCGGACGGCCTCCTACGAGCAGTACTTC
V gene: TRBV19; D gene: TRBD1; J gene: TRBJ2-1; clone size: NA; CDR3 protein: CASSTDWTGSEQFF; CDR3 DNA: TGTGCCAGTAGTACCGATTGGACAGGGTCCGAGCAGTTCTTC
V gene: TRBV5-1; D gene: NA; J gene: TRBJ2-5; clone size: few; CDR3 protein: CASSYGSQETQYF; CDR3 DNA: TGCGCCAGCAGCTACGGGTCCCAAGAGACCCAGTACTTC
V gene: TRBV7-9; D gene: NA; J gene: TRBJ1-6; clone size: few; CDR3 protein: CASSGQSYNSPLHF; CDR3 DNA: TGTGCCAGCAGCGGACAGTCCTATAATTCACCCCTCCACTTT